The rows below give T cell receptor beta chains drawn from one sample of a study of PD-1 blockade in classical Hodgkin lymphoma. Sequencing used immunoSEQ multiplex PCR; TCRdb keeps in-frame clones, though not all of them. The repertoire consists of tens of thousands of clones, with more than 70% occurring once and the leading ten covering 15% to 20%. The sequenced sample was peripheral blood mononuclear cells (PBMCs), obtained before the fourth cycle of nivolumab. These receptors all stem from a human donor with classical Hodgkin lymphoma. Each CDR3 is given with its conserved first and last residue. The D gene is left open where the match is weak. For some rows the clone size is stated as once, few or many, or as a class when expanded; others skip it.

j_gene | v_gene | d_gene | abundance | CDR3nt | CDR3aa
TRBJ2-6 | TRBV18 | TRBD1 | - | TGTGCCAGCTCAGGTCCAGGGGGCAGGTCTGGGGCCAACGTCCTGACTTTC | CASSGPGGRSGANVLTF
TRBJ1-1 | TRBV29-1 | - | few | TGCAGCGCGGCCGGACTGAACACTGAAGCTTTCTTT | CSAAGLNTEAFF
TRBJ2-2 | TRBV10-3 | - | - | TGTGCCATCGCTGTGGGCGGCGCGAACACCGGGGAGCTGTTTTTT | CAIAVGGANTGELFF
TRBJ2-1 | TRBV29-1 | - | few | TGCAGCGTGTATACTGCTAGCTCCTACAATGAGCAGTTCTTC | CSVYTASSYNEQFF
TRBJ1-1 | TRBV2 | - | - | TGTGCCAGCACCCCGGCAGGTCGTCTTTTTCTGAACACTGAAGCTTTCTTT | CASTPAGRLFLNTEAFF
TRBJ1-1 | TRBV4-2 | - | - | TGTGCCAGCAGCCAAGCGGACGGCTTGAGGGCTTTCTTT | CASSQADGLRAFF
TRBJ1-2 | TRBV11-3 | TRBD1 | - | TGTGCCAGCAGCTCCCAGGGGGCAATCTATGGCTACACCTTC | CASSSQGAIYGYTF
TRBJ2-5 | TRBV5-4 | TRBD2 | - | TGTGCCAGCAGACGAACGACTAGCGGGGGGCCTCAAGAGACCCAGTACTTC | CASRRTTSGGPQETQYF
TRBJ2-1 | TRBV18 | TRBD2 | few | TGTGCCAGCTCACCCTTAGCGGGAGGGGACAATGAGCAGTTCTTC | CASSPLAGGDNEQFF
TRBJ2-3 | TRBV5-1 | TRBD2 | - | TGCGCCAGCAGAACTAGCGACACTAGCACAGATACGCAGTATTTT | CASRTSDTSTDTQYF
TRBJ2-7 | TRBV7-3 | - | few | TGTGCCAGCAGCTCATCACCGGGACGGAGTTTGAACTTC | CASSSSPGRSLNF
TRBJ2-2 | TRBV7-2 | TRBD2 | few | TGTGCCAGCAGCAAGGGACTAGCGGTCACCGGGGAGCTGTTTTTT | CASSKGLAVTGELFF
TRBJ1-4 | TRBV28 | TRBD1 | - | TGTGCCAGCAGCCAAGGGACAGGGTTAAATGAAAAACTGTTTTTT | CASSQGTGLNEKLFF
TRBJ2-2 | TRBV7-3 | TRBD1 | - | TGTGCCAGCAGCTTACAGGGGGTTCTGTCGAACACCGGGGAGCTGTTTTTT | CASSLQGVLSNTGELFF
TRBJ2-1 | TRBV6-5 | TRBD1 | - | TGTGCCAGCAAAAAAACCGGGACAGGGGTTTCTGAGCAGTTCTTC | CASKKTGTGVSEQFF
TRBJ1-2 | TRBV30 | - | - | TGTGCCTGGAACCCGGGGGGCGGCGGCTACACCTTC | CAWNPGGGGYTF
TRBJ1-3 | TRBV5-1 | - | once | TGCGCCAGCAGCTTGGGTGGGACGTCTGGAAACACCATATATTTT | CASSLGGTSGNTIYF
TRBJ1-4 | TRBV19 | TRBD1 | - | TGTGCCAGTACCCAAAGGACAGGGATACGCGAAAAACTGTTTTTT | CASTQRTGIREKLFF
TRBJ1-2 | TRBV11-3 | TRBD1 | few | TGTGCCAGCAGCCAACAAAGGACAGGGGAAGGCTACACCTTC | CASSQQRTGEGYTF
TRBJ2-7 | TRBV18 | TRBD2 | few | TGTGCCAGCTCACCTAGCGGGACCGCCTACGAGCAGTACTTC | CASSPSGTAYEQYF
TRBJ1-3 | TRBV11-2 | - | few | TGTGCCAGCAGCTCCCGAAGAAACACCATATATTTT | CASSSRRNTIYF
TRBJ2-7 | TRBV19 | TRBD2 | few | TGTGCCAGTAGTACGACATTCGGCGGGGGTTTCTACGAGCAGTACTTC | CASSTTFGGGFYEQYF
TRBJ2-3 | TRBV27 | - | - | TGTGCCAGCAGGGGGGGGACACCCCGGAGCGGAGATACGCAGTATTTT | CASRGGTPRSGDTQYF
TRBJ1-5 | TRBV18 | - | few | TGTGCCAGCTCACCATCAGGTCGGCCCCAGCATTTT | CASSPSGRPQHF
TRBJ1-2 | TRBV27 | TRBD1 | few | TGTGCCAGCAGTCGCGTCGGACAGGGTTATGGCTACACCTTC | CASSRVGQGYGYTF
TRBJ2-2 | TRBV6-6 | - | few | TGTGCCAGCAGAGGGGCCACGAACACCGGGGAGCTGTTTTTT | CASRGATNTGELFF
TRBJ1-1 | TRBV5-1 | - | - | TGCGCCAGCAGCTTGGGGTTTGGAGGGAGTATCACTGAAGCTTTCTTT | CASSLGFGGSITEAFF
TRBJ1-1 | TRBV2 | - | - | TGTGCCAGCAGCCAACAGGGACTGAACACTGAAGCTTTCTTT | CASSQQGLNTEAFF
TRBJ1-1 | TRBV28 | - | - | TGTGCCAGCAGTTTATCTACAGATATGAACACTGAAGCTTTCTTT | CASSLSTDMNTEAFF
TRBJ2-3 | TRBV29-1 | - | - | TGCAGCGTTGAAGACACAGATACGCAGTATTTT | CSVEDTDTQYF
TRBJ2-7 | TRBV11-2 | TRBD2 | - | TGTGCCAGCACCCTAGCTCTAGCGGCAACCTACGAGCAGTACTTC | CASTLALAATYEQYF
TRBJ2-7 | TRBV5-1 | TRBD1 | once | TGCGCCAGCAGCCGGACAGGAATTTACGAGCAGTACTTC | CASSRTGIYEQYF
TRBJ2-2 | TRBV5-1 | - | - | TGCGCCAGCAGCTTGGATCGTGTCACCGGGGAGCTGTTTTTT | CASSLDRVTGELFF
TRBJ2-3 | TRBV18 | - | - | TGTGCCAGCTCACCCTTTAGGGATACGCAGTATTTT | CASSPFRDTQYF
TRBJ1-5 | TRBV7-9 | - | once | TGTGCCAGCAGCTTCGACGGGGGGAGTCAGCCCCAGCATTTT | CASSFDGGSQPQHF
TRBJ1-5 | TRBV5-3 | - | few | TGTGCCAGAAGCTGCGGGTGTAGGCCCCAGCATTTT | CARSCGCRPQHF
TRBJ2-5 | TRBV5-6 | TRBD1 | - | TGTGCCAGCAGCTTCTGGGACAGGGCACAAGAGACCCAGTACTTC | CASSFWDRAQETQYF
TRBJ1-1 | TRBV14 | - | - | TGTGCCAGCAGCCAACTCGGGGGGTACGGAGCTTTCTTT | CASSQLGGYGAFF
TRBJ1-1 | TRBV5-4 | - | - | TGTGCCAGCAGCTCCCCACAGGTATGGGACGGAGCTTTCTTT | CASSSPQVWDGAFF
TRBJ2-2 | TRBV9 | - | - | TGTGCCAGCAGCGGTACGGGCACCGGGGAGCTGTTTTTT | CASSGTGTGELFF
TRBJ2-7 | TRBV6-5 | - | - | TGTGCCAGCAGTCGCCCCAACTACGAGCAGTACTTC | CASSRPNYEQYF
TRBJ1-3 | TRBV18 | - | - | TGTGCCAGCTCACCACCAAGCGTCCCCTCTGGAAACACCATATATTTT | CASSPPSVPSGNTIYF
TRBJ2-2 | TRBV6-5 | TRBD1 | once | TGTGCCACCCTTACGGACAGGGGGATTGCCGGGGAGCTGTTTTTT | CATLTDRGIAGELFF
TRBJ2-7 | TRBV27 | TRBD2 | - | TGTGCCAGCAGGTCCCTAGCGGAGGTACGGGTCTCCGAGCAGTACTTC | CASRSLAEVRVSEQYF
TRBJ2-1 | TRBV7-3 | TRBD1 | once | TGTGCCAGCAGCTTGACAGGGGGTTCCTACAATGAGCAGTTCTTC | CASSLTGGSYNEQFF
TRBJ2-2 | TRBV18 | - | few | TGTGCCAGCTCAGCTACAGGGACCGGGGAGCTGTTTTTT | CASSATGTGELFF
TRBJ2-7 | TRBV6-1 | - | - | TGTGCCAGCAGTGAATTTCGGACAACCGGCTCCGAGCAGTACTTC | CASSEFRTTGSEQYF
TRBJ1-5 | TRBV28 | - | - | TGTGCCAGCAGCCCCGGGGCAGGGGAGCAGCCCCAGCATTTT | CASSPGAGEQPQHF
TRBJ2-7 | TRBV7-2 | TRBD2 | - | TGTGCCAGCAGCTTAGGGCGGGGGTTTTACGAGCAGTACTTC | CASSLGRGFYEQYF
TRBJ1-1 | TRBV25-1 | - | few | TGTGCCAGCAGTTACGGGACATTGAACACTGAAGCTTTCTTT | CASSYGTLNTEAFF
TRBJ2-7 | TRBV2 | TRBD1 | - | TGTGCCAGCAGAAGAATCGGGACAGGGTCCTACGAGCAGTACTTC | CASRRIGTGSYEQYF
TRBJ1-6 | TRBV7-2 | TRBD1 | few | TGTGCCAGCAGCTTAGACAGGGGATATTATTCACCCCTCCACTTT | CASSLDRGYYSPLHF